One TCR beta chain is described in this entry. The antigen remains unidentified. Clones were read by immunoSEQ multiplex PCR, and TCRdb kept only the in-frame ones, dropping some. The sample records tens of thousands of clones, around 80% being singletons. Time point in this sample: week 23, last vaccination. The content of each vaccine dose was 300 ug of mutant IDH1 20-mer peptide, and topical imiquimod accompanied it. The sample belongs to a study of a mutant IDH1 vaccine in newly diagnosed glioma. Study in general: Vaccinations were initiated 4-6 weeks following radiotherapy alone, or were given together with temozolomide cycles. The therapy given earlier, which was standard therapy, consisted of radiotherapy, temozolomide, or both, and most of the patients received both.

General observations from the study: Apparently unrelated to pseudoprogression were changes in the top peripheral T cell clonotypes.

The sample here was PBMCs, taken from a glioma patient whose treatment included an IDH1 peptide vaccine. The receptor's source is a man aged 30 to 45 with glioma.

CDR3 sequence reads: CASSLGEEYEQYF. In nucleotides, the CDR3 is TGCGCCAGCAGCTTGGGGGAGGAATACGAGCAGTACTTC. V gene TRBV5-1 combines with J gene TRBJ2-7; TRBD2 is a possible D gene (6 bases). This CDR3 comprises 13 residues. Per germline, CDR1 SGHRS and CDR2 YFSETQ. Trimming removed 0 bases at V and 4 bases at J, with 8 bases between.